The rows below give T cell receptor beta chains drawn from one sample of a study of tumor-infiltrating lymphocytes in primary liver carcinoma. MiXCR, run by TCRdb on the multiplex PCR reads, gives a single entry per CDR3 protein. The data contain 150,000 to 200,000 distinct CDR3 sequences, 50% to 75% of them singletons. Sequencing was performed on peripheral blood. All receptors derive from a man aged 40-55 years with primary liver carcinoma and hepatitis B virus infection. CDR3s include the opening cysteine and the closing phenylalanine or tryptophan. A D gene is named only where the DNA matches it firmly. Clone size is shown for a subset of rows, as once, few, many or a class of expanded clone.

V	D	size	J	CDR3	DNA
TRBV5-4	TRBD2	few	TRBJ2-1	CASSLSGTSYNEQFF	TGTGCCAGCAGTCTTAGCGGGACCTCCTACAATGAGCAGTTCTTC
TRBV7-8	-	-	TRBJ1-2	CASSLGDNCGYTF	TGTGCCAGCAGCTTGGGAGACAACTGTGGCTACACCTTC
TRBV29-1	-	-	TRBJ2-7	CSGIGQPYEQYF	TGCAGCGGCATCGGACAGCCCTACGAGCAGTACTTC
TRBV6-5	TRBD1	-	TRBJ2-3	CASSDRQGGADTQYF	TGTGCCAGCAGTGACCGACAGGGTGGGGCAGATACGCAGTATTTT
TRBV7-3	-	-	TRBJ2-3	CASSPPRVDTQYF	TGTGCCAGCAGCCCCCCCCGGGTAGATACGCAGTATTTT
TRBV28	TRBD1	-	TRBJ1-5	CAILAQGRGLSQPQHF	TGTGCCATCCTAGCACAGGGGAGGGGACTCAGTCAGCCCCAGCATTTT
TRBV11-2	TRBD1	many	TRBJ1-1	CASSWGQGGNTEAFF	TGTGCCAGCAGCTGGGGACAGGGGGGGAACACTGAAGCTTTCTTT
TRBV6-5	-	many	TRBJ2-5	CASNKGSQETQYF	TGTGCCAGCAATAAAGGCAGTCAAGAGACCCAGTACTTC
TRBV7-9	TRBD2	-	TRBJ2-2	CASSLLRLADNTGELFF	TGTGCCAGCAGCTTATTACGCCTAGCGGATAACACCGGGGAGCTGTTTTTT
TRBV11-2	-	many	TRBJ2-2	CASSLEVGGQTGELFF	TGTGCCAGCAGCTTAGAGGTTGGGGGCCAGACCGGGGAGCTGTTTTTT
TRBV28	-	-	TRBJ1-1	CASTFTGTAEAFF	TGTGCCAGCACCTTCACGGGAACGGCTGAAGCTTTCTTT
TRBV5-5	TRBD1	-	TRBJ2-1	CASSLTGVENEQFF	TGTGCCAGCAGCTTGACAGGGGTGGAGAATGAGCAGTTCTTC
TRBV5-4	TRBD1	once	TRBJ2-7	CASSYGTGNYEQYF	TGTGCCAGCAGCTACGGGACAGGCAACTACGAGCAGTACTTC
TRBV6-5	TRBD1	-	TRBJ1-2	CASSYSWDRGPTTF	TGTGCCAGCAGTTATAGCTGGGACAGGGGGCCTACTACCTTC
TRBV4-2	-	-	TRBJ2-3	CASNQAPGAPDTQYF	TGTGCCAGCAACCAAGCGCCTGGGGCCCCAGATACGCAGTATTTT
TRBV29-1	TRBD1	-	TRBJ2-1	CSVPTEAGTGIWDEQFF	TGCAGCGTTCCTACAGAAGCCGGGACAGGGATCTGGGATGAGCAGTTCTTC
TRBV11-2	-	many	TRBJ1-4	CASSLTRRDEKLFF	TGTGCCAGCAGCCTCACCCGGCGGGATGAAAAACTGTTTTTT
TRBV6-1	-	few	TRBJ1-1	CASSTWVNTEAFF	TGTGCCAGCAGCACATGGGTGAACACTGAAGCTTTCTTT
TRBV10-3	-	-	TRBJ1-1	CAISAATTGNTEAFF	TGTGCCATCAGTGCAGCTACTACAGGGAACACTGAAGCTTTCTTT
TRBV6-5	TRBD1	-	TRBJ1-5	CASRRTGGGQPQHF	TGTGCCAGCAGGCGGACAGGGGGCGGGCAGCCCCAGCATTTT
TRBV29-1	-	-	TRBJ2-4	CNVESGEWAKNIQYF	TGCAACGTTGAGTCCGGGGAGTGGGCCAAAAACATACAGTACTTC
TRBV28	-	many	TRBJ2-6	CASRGSGANVLTF	TGTGCCAGCAGAGGGTCTGGGGCCAACGTCCTGACTTTC
TRBV19	TRBD2	-	TRBJ2-1	CASSIEGLAVNEQFF	TGTGCCAGTAGTATCGAGGGACTAGCGGTAAATGAGCAGTTCTTC
TRBV6-5	-	few	TRBJ2-1	CASSWENEQFF	TGTGCCAGCAGTTGGGAGAATGAGCAGTTCTTC
TRBV6-6	TRBD2	-	TRBJ2-5	CASSLPGLAEQETQYF	TGTGCCAGCAGTTTGCCGGGACTAGCGGAACAAGAGACCCAGTACTTC
TRBV4-1	TRBD2	-	TRBJ2-1	CASSQVATSGGYNEQFF	TGCGCCAGCAGCCAAGTCGCGACTAGCGGGGGGTACAATGAGCAGTTCTTC
TRBV5-4	-	-	TRBJ2-7	CASSRPSVHEQYF	TGTGCCAGCAGTAGGCCTAGCGTCCACGAGCAGTACTTC
TRBV5-4	TRBD1	few	TRBJ2-5	CASSLGTEETQYF	TGTGCCAGCAGCCTCGGGACAGAAGAGACCCAGTACTTC
TRBV29-1	-	many	TRBJ1-2	CSVDSGTKEPYGYTF	TGCAGCGTAGACTCCGGGACAAAGGAACCCTATGGCTACACCTTC
TRBV12-3/TRBV12-4	-	-	TRBJ1-1	CASSPDTREENEAFF	TGTGCCAGCAGTCCGGACACAAGGGAAGAGAATGAAGCTTTCTTT
TRBV29-1	TRBD1	-	TRBJ2-2	CSVGRDSNTGELLF	TGCAGCGTTGGAAGGGACAGTAACACCGGGGAGCTGCTTTTT
TRBV10-3	-	-	TRBJ2-7	CVISDPQTQEQYF	TGTGTCATCAGTGACCCCCAAACGCAAGAGCAGTACTTC
TRBV4-1	TRBD2	few	TRBJ2-1	CASSQNPSGPYNEQFF	TGCGCCAGCAGCCAAAACCCTAGCGGACCCTACAATGAGCAGTTCTTC
TRBV11-2	TRBD2	many	TRBJ2-1	CASSLAGGGAIDNEQFF	TGTGCCAGCAGCTTAGCGGGCGGGGGGGCGATCGACAATGAGCAGTTCTTC
TRBV6-5	TRBD1	-	TRBJ2-7	CASRPDRGSPAYEQYF	TGTGCCAGCAGACCCGACAGGGGGTCCCCTGCCTACGAGCAGTACTTC
TRBV7-9	-	-	TRBJ2-2	CASRQTRESHTGGLVF	TGTGCCAGCAGACAAACGCGGGAGTCGCACACCGGGGGGCTGGTTTTT
TRBV10-1	-	-	TRBJ2-7	CASSEKRSSYEQYF	TGCGCCAGCAGTGAGAAGCGCAGCTCCTACGAGCAGTACTTC
TRBV5-1	-	-	TRBJ2-1	CASSLAEKGNYNEQFF	TGCGCCAGCAGCTTGGCCGAAAAGGGCAACTACAATGAGCAGTTCTTC
TRBV11-2	TRBD2	-	TRBJ2-3	CASRPTSGTTDTQYF	TGTGCCAGCAGGCCCACTAGCGGTACCACAGATACGCAGTATTTT
TRBV6-1	-	-	TRBJ2-1	CASSEILDFLFF	TGTGCCAGCAGTGAAATCCTGGACTTCCTGTTCTTC
TRBV4-1	-	-	TRBJ1-2	CASRQTGGAGGYTF	TGCGCCAGCAGACAAACGGGGGGCGCGGGTGGCTACACCTTC
TRBV4-1	TRBD1	-	TRBJ1-1	CASNQLTGQGGTEAFF	TGCGCCAGCAACCAACTTACGGGACAGGGTGGGACTGAAGCTTTCTTT
TRBV4-1	-	-	TRBJ2-7	CAISRNSRGNEQYF	TGCGCCATCAGCCGAAACTCAAGGGGAAACGAGCAGTACTTC
TRBV7-9	-	-	TRBJ2-7	CASSLEAWTPYEQYF	TGTGCCAGCAGCTTAGAAGCTTGGACGCCCTACGAGCAGTACTTC
TRBV11-2	TRBD2	-	TRBJ2-1	CASSRGLADYNEQFF	TGTGCCAGCAGCCGGGGACTAGCGGACTATAATGAGCAGTTCTTC
TRBV18	-	once	TRBJ2-3	CASSPDRGSTDTQYF	TGTGCCAGCTCACCAGACCGAGGGAGCACAGATACGCAGTATTTT
TRBV10-3	-	-	TRBJ1-6	CAISESGGGYKPLHF	TGTGCCATCAGTGAATCCGGTGGAGGTTATAAACCCCTCCACTTT
TRBV6-5	TRBD1	-	TRBJ1-1	CASSGTGAGTEAFF	TGTGCCAGCAGTGGGACAGGGGCAGGGACTGAAGCTTTCTTT